Below are 21 T cell receptor beta chains sequenced from a single sample in a study of T cell changes during pregnancy in multiple sclerosis. Profiling relied on immunoSEQ multiplex PCR, and the TCRdb table lists in-frame clones only, not all of them. Among about 77,000 clones listed, about nine tenths were seen once. The sequences come from peripheral blood, collected before pregnancy. The receptors come from a female donor with multiple sclerosis, enrolled in a pregnancy study.

The chain has TRBV5-8 and TRBJ2-1; the match to TRBD2 covers 11 bases. Germline trimming cut 3 bases from V and 6 bases from J; bases unmatched to any gene: 5. Germline-derived CDR1 and CDR2 are SGHTS and YDEGEE. This CDR3 comprises 15 residues. Here the CDR3 DNA reads TGTGCCAGCAGCTCACTAGCGGGGGCCCTCAATGAGCAGTTCTTC. This codes for CASSSLAGALNEQFF.

The chain carries TRBV6-4 and TRBJ2-1; possibly TRBD1 for D (5 bases). The CDR3 length is 12 residues. The ends were cut back, 2 bases at V and 9 bases at J, with 8 bases in the middle. The germline CDR1 and CDR2 sequences are MRHNA and SNTAGT. The CDR3 DNA reads as TGTGCCAGCAGTGACCAGGGTCGTGAGCAGTTCTTC. Translation: CASSDQGREQFF.

This clone was observed once. This chain links TRBV12-5 with TRBJ2-3, with 7 bases matching TRBD1. The CDR3 is made up of 13 amino acids. J lost 4 bases, V lost 5 bases, and 3 bases had no gene match. From germline, CDR1 is LGHNT and CDR2 FRNRAP. The chain's CDR3 is CASGPQGADTQYF. For the CDR3, the DNA is TGTGCTAGTGGTCCGCAGGGGGCAGATACGCAGTATTTT. Supplemented by reference TRBV12-5 and TRBJ2-3, the full variable domain reads DARVTQTPRHKVTEMGQEVTMRCQPILGHNTVFWYRQTMMQGLELLAYFRNRAPLDDSGMPKDRFSAEMPDATLATLKIQPSEPRDSAVYFCASGPQGADTQYFGPGTRLTVL.

V gene TRBV5-6 combines with J gene TRBJ2-7, with a weak D call TRBD2 (5 bases). This CDR3 has 13 residues. Germline CDR1 reads SGHDT; CDR2 reads YYEEEE. V was shortened by 3 bases and J by 1 base, with 8 bases between the two germline ends. In DNA form, the CDR3 reads TGTGCCAGCAGCTCCCCGGGGTCCTACGAGCAGTACTTC. It translates to CASSSPGSYEQYF. The variable domain in full, completed from reference TRBV5-6 and TRBJ2-7, reads DAGVTQSPTHLIKTRGQQVTLRCSPKSGHDTVSWYQQALGQGPQFIFQYYEEEERQRGNFPDRFSGHQFPNYSSELNVNALLLGDSALYLCASSSPGSYEQYFGPGTRLTVT.

The chain recombines TRBV19 with TRBJ1-2; D unclear. Trimming took off 3 bases at V and 0 bases at J, with 11 bases between the two ends. Germline CDR1 is LNHDA and CDR2 is SQIVND (reference sequence). This CDR3 contains 15 residues. The CDR3 DNA is TGTGCCAGTAGTATGGTCAGGTCCACTAACTATGGCTACACCTTC. Translating gives CASSMVRSTNYGYTF.

The V call is TRBV6-4, the J call TRBJ2-2, with a possible D match to TRBD1 (6 bases). Germline assignment: CDR1 MRHNA and CDR2 SNTAGT. The CDR3 is made up of 13 amino acids. V lost 6 bases and J lost 1, with 6 bases in between. CDR3 loop: CASRQGNTGELFF. In DNA form, the CDR3 reads TGTGCCAGCAGACAGGGGAACACCGGGGAGCTGTTTTTT.

In this sample, this clone turned up a few times. The chain recombines TRBV11-1 with TRBJ1-1, with D possibly TRBD1 on 6 matching bases. The CDR3 has 14 residues. Trimming shortened V by 5 bases and J by 4 bases, and 14 bases separated the two germline ends. Germline CDR1 is SGHAT and CDR2 is FQDESV (reference sequence). CDR3 nucleotides: TGTGCCAGCAGCACGGGACACAGGGTCACTGAAGCTTTCTTT. Amino acid sequence: CASSTGHRVTEAFF.

V usage is TRBV11-1 and J usage is TRBJ2-3, with 13 bases that match TRBD2. The trim removed 4 bases at V and 6 bases at J, leaving 10 bases unmatched. The CDR3 runs 17 residues. Germline assignment: CDR1 SGHAT and CDR2 FQDESV (reference sequence). CDR3 DNA: TGTGCCAGCAGCTCCCCCGGACTAGCGGGGGTCGGGGATACGCAGTATTTT. Translating it yields CASSSPGLAGVGDTQYF.

The chain employs TRBV9 and TRBJ2-5; D perhaps matches TRBD2 (5 bases). CDR3 length: 15 residues. V was cut by 3 bases and J by 5 bases, with 17 bases left in between. Germline V gene lookup returns CDR1 SGDLS and CDR2 YYNGEE. CDR3 coding DNA: TGTGCCAGCAGCGCCTTCTCAACATCGGGGGAGACCCAGTACTTC. It is translated as CASSAFSTSGETQYF. Supplemented by reference TRBV9 and TRBJ2-5, the full variable domain reads DSGVTQTPKHLITATGQRVTLRCSPRSGDLSVYWYQQSLDQGLQFLIQYYNGEERAKGNILERFSAQQFPDLHSELNLSSLELGDSALYFCASSAFSTSGETQYFGPGTRLLVL.

The chain combines TRBV9 with TRBJ2-2; 12 nucleotides align to TRBD2. This CDR3 region has 16 residues. CDR1 is SGDLS and CDR2 is YYNGEE in the germline V gene. The V gene end was trimmed by 0 bases and the J gene end by 7 bases; junction bases not matched to a gene: 4. The CDR3 here is CASSVAGLAGHGELFF. DNA of the CDR3: TGTGCCAGCAGCGTAGCCGGACTAGCGGGGCACGGGGAGCTGTTTTTT.

This chain connects TRBV30 to TRBJ2-5; perhaps TRBD2 as D (7 bases). Germline values: CDR1 GTSNPN, CDR2 SVGIG (reference sequence). The CDR3 runs 15 residues. Trimming cost V 0 bases and J 7 bases, with 18 bases left between them. The CDR3 DNA sequence: TGTGCCTGGAGTGTAGGGGGGGGTTTGCGTGGGACCCAGTACTTC. Protein: CAWSVGGGLRGTQYF.

The rearrangement links TRBV19 to TRBJ1-2; 10 bases line up with TRBD1. This CDR3 has 14 residues. Germline loops: CDR1 LNHDA, CDR2 SQIVND (reference sequence). V lost 4 bases to trimming and J lost 7 bases; unmatched junction nucleotides: 6. CDR3 DNA sequence: TGTGCCAGTAGTACCCAGGGACAGGGGCTTGGCTACACCTTC. This sequence encodes CASSTQGQGLGYTF.

This chain links TRBV20-1 with TRBJ2-7; weak D call: TRBD2 (5 bases). V was shortened by 3 bases and J by 6 bases, with 9 bases between the two germline ends. Germline V gene sequence: CDR1 DFQATT, CDR2 SNEGSKA (reference sequence). There are 11 residues in the CDR3. CDR3 loop: CSASRSGEQYF. Written as DNA, the CDR3 is TGCAGTGCTAGTAGAAGCGGCGAGCAGTACTTC.

The chain uses TRBV7-9 and TRBJ1-3; perhaps TRBD1 as D (6 bases). Per the germline V gene, CDR1 is SEHNR and CDR2 is FQNEAQ (reference sequence). Trimming removed 5 bases from V and 4 bases from J, with 15 bases in between. The CDR3 totals 15 residues. CDR3 nucleotide sequence: TGTGCCAGCAGCCGGACAGTCCCGGGGGGAAACACCATATATTTT. This gives the protein CASSRTVPGGNTIYF.

The chain links TRBV5-1 to TRBJ1-1; TRBD1 is a possible D gene (6 bases). The CDR3 sequence is 16 residues long. V was clipped by 2 bases and J by 5 bases, with 19 bases between them. Germline CDR1 is SGHRS and CDR2 is YFSETQ. The CDR3 here is CASSFTGWRSGTEAFF. The CDR3 DNA is TGCGCCAGCAGCTTTACAGGGTGGAGGAGTGGGACTGAAGCTTTCTTT.

V gene TRBV29-1 combines with J gene TRBJ2-6; D is possibly TRBD1 (6 bases). The germline gives CDR1 SQVTM, CDR2 ANQGSEA. V dropped 4 bases and J dropped 0 bases, with 7 bases sitting between them. The CDR3 is 14 amino acids. The CDR3 spells CSVGGPSGANVLTF. The CDR3 nucleotides are TGCAGCGTTGGGGGGCCCTCTGGGGCCAACGTCCTGACTTTC.

J is TRBJ2-7 and V is TRBV5-4; D is perhaps TRBD1 (7 bases). Germline CDR1 is SGHNT and CDR2 is YYREEE (reference sequence). Trimming stripped 3 bases from V and 7 bases from J, with 17 bases between. The CDR3 contains 14 residues. The CDR3 DNA follows: TGTGCCAGCAGCTGGGGCCCAGGGGGAGGTGAGCAGTACTTC. This sequence encodes CASSWGPGGGEQYF.

This clone was recorded only once. This sequence joins TRBV30 and TRBJ2-5; the D gene is possibly TRBD2 (7 bases). Germline V gene sequence: CDR1 GTSNPN, CDR2 SVGIG (reference sequence). CDR3 size: 15 residues. V was pared by 0 bases and J by 1 base, with 12 bases between. CDR3 in amino acids: CAWSVWGGFQETQYF. The CDR3 nucleotides are TGTGCCTGGAGTGTTTGGGGGGGCTTCCAAGAGACCCAGTACTTC.

The genes are TRBV4-1 and TRBJ1-3, with a tentative D call TRBD1 (6 bases). V was shortened by 0 bases and J by 1 base, with 19 bases between the two germline ends. CDR1 and CDR2 (germline): MGHRA, YSYEKL. CDR3 size: 19 residues. The CDR3 nucleotides are TGCGCCAGCAGCCAAGATAAGGGGGAGGGTTCGCCATCTGGAAACACCATATATTTT. This codes for CASSQDKGEGSPSGNTIYF.

This chain uses TRBV6-6 with TRBJ2-2; TRBD1 matches 10 bases. The germline V gene encodes CDR1 MNHNY and CDR2 SVGAGI (reference sequence). V lost 7 bases and J lost 5; bases outside the gene matches: 4. This CDR3 contains 14 residues. Written as DNA, the CDR3 is TGTGCCAGCATGGGACAGGGGTTAACCGGGGAGCTGTTTTTT. Protein product: CASMGQGLTGELFF.

The rearrangement uses TRBV9 and TRBJ2-5; 7 nucleotides match TRBD2. From germline, CDR1 is SGDLS and CDR2 YYNGEE. The CDR3 is 16 amino acids. The trim removed 2 bases at V and 4 bases at J, leaving 11 bases unmatched. The CDR3 loop reads CASSVRDPGGGETQYF. In DNA form, the CDR3 reads TGTGCCAGCAGCGTGAGAGATCCGGGGGGAGGAGAGACCCAGTACTTC.